The entry below gives a single TCR beta chain sequence along with its context. Antigen unknown. The CDR3 is 14 amino acids. The V gene lost 9 bases and the J gene lost 2 bases, with 14 bases spanning the gap. Germline V lookup: CDR1 MNHEY, CDR2 SVGEGT. TCR alpha and TCR beta cDNA libraries carrying sample barcodes and UMIs came from 5'RACE with constant-segment primers. TCRdb passed the 5' RACE reads through MiXCR, listing each CDR3 protein once. Of 200,000 or so distinct CDR3 sequences in the sample, about 18% were seen once. The data originate from a study of T-cell memory formation after mild COVID-19. Study background: TCR clusters showed largely donor specificity.

Study-level points and caveats: Nothing showed for sure that second-wave clones peaking on day 37 were SARS-CoV-2 specific. Pre-infection memory contained some responding clones, which suggested that cross-reactive memory had joined.

This TCR was recovered from an adult woman who had mild COVID-19 (a few samples of this study predate the infection). Cell type and time point are not known. The material sequenced was PBMCs or a T cell subset sorted from them (not recorded which). The V and J genes are TRBV6-2 or TRBV6-3 and TRBJ1-5, with D hard to call. The CDR3 DNA is TGTGCCAGATCGCGGGGAAAAGGCAATCAGCCCCAGCATTTT. Protein sequence: CARSRGKGNQPQHF.